This entry features one T cell receptor beta chain sequence. Its cognate antigen is unknown. This sample stems from a study of cytomegalovirus exposure and HLA in healthy donors. These donors counted as nominally healthy when sampled, but unrecorded immune exposures were likely. Broader study findings: The study designated fewer than 200 TCR beta chains cytomegalovirus-associated. The study assumed roughly uniform donor sequencing depth for presence/absence analyses. In a later analysis, TCR beta V- and J-gene trimming was associated with a missense DCLRE1C variant.

Germline values: CDR1 KGHSH, CDR2 LQKENI. The V gene end was trimmed by 5 bases and the J gene end by 4 bases; junction bases not matched to a gene: 16. The CDR3 runs 17 residues. Primers for the PCR totalled 60 Vbeta and 13 Jbeta. This table comes from immunoSEQ multiplex PCR, and its TCRdb copy is limited to in-frame clones, with some not included. Of more than 85,000 clones listed, about four fifths are singletons. The sample was PBMCs. The V call is TRBV18, the J call TRBJ1-2; 7 bases fit TRBD1. The TCR comes from a female donor in good health and CMV-seropositive. CDR3 in amino acids: CASSVTPETGRLYGYTF. The CDR3 DNA reads TGTGCCAGCTCAGTAACACCAGAGACAGGGCGCCTCTATGGCTACACCTTC.